This note documents a single T cell receptor beta chain sequence. Its antigen is currently unknown. Preparation of the TCRbeta library involved a method that used unique molecular identifiers. TCRdb reanalysed the PCR reads using MiXCR and keeps one entry per CDR3 protein. The table shows 300,000 to 400,000 distinct CDR3 sequences, with 15% to 20% occurring only once. These data come from a study of T-cell reconstitution after alpha-beta-depleted transplantation in children. Notes on the study in general: By one year post-transplant, T-cell counts and diversity largely arose from T cells that were newly produced. The study reportedly traced alpha-beta T cells about two months after transplant to several hundred expanded graft clones.

CDR3 length: 13 residues. Germline V lookup: CDR1 KGHDR, CDR2 SFDVKD. The receptor's source is a male patient aged 2-10 years who had a stem cell transplant for acute lymphoblastic leukemia, so the T cells may come from the graft donor. This chain uses TRBV24-1 with TRBJ2-7; the D call may be TRBD1 or TRBD2 (7 bases each). Source: PBMCs, mostly from graft donor cells, taken 360 days after TCRalphabeta/CD19-depleted stem cell transplant. The CDR3 region is CGASGEGAHEQYF. The CDR3 coding sequence is TGTGGCGCCAGTGGGGAGGGGGCCCACGAGCAGTACTTC.